The next 28 T cell receptor beta chains were all read from a single sample in a study of cytomegalovirus exposure and HLA in healthy donors. The PCR ran on 60 Vbeta and 13 Jbeta primers. Clones were sequenced by immunoSEQ multiplex PCR, and TCRdb holds only the in-frame ones, with some missing. This table holds about 35,000 clones, 75% to 85% found once. Sequencing input: PBMCs. These receptors were collected from a male donor in good health and CMV-seronegative.

The chain couples TRBV6-1 to TRBJ1-2, with 12 positions matching TRBD1. The J segment lost 0 bases and the V segment lost 4 bases, leaving 3 bases of the junction unmatched. Germline V gene sequence: CDR1 MNHNS, CDR2 SASEGT. This CDR3 is built from 16 residues. Written as DNA, the CDR3 is TGTGCCAGCAGTGGGGGACAGGGGGCCGCTAACTATGGCTACACCTTC. Translated: CASSGGQGAANYGYTF.

This clone has just one count. V usage is TRBV5-1 and J usage is TRBJ2-7, with 7 positions matching TRBD2. J gave up 3 bases and V 4 bases, and 10 bases lay outside the gene matches. CDR1 and CDR2 (germline): SGHRS, YFSETQ. The CDR3 sequence is 15 residues long. CDR3 in DNA: TGCGCCAGCAGCCAAAGTGCTAGCGGATTCTACGAGCAGTACTTC. It yields the protein CASSQSASGFYEQYF.

The chain carries TRBV6-1 and TRBJ2-1, with a weak D call TRBD1 (6 bases). Trimming removed 5 bases from V and 2 bases from J, with 13 bases in between. CDR1 is MNHNS and CDR2 is SASEGT in the germline V gene. This CDR3 contains 15 residues. The CDR3 bases are TGTGCCAGCAGTATGGGGGCTTTTACCTACAATGAGCAGTTCTTC. It encodes CASSMGAFTYNEQFF.

This clone was counted a few times. The chain is built from TRBV7-9 and TRBJ1-5; no clear D gene. The germline V and J ends were trimmed by 5 bases and 0 bases, with 5 bases remaining between them. CDR3 length: 13 residues. Looked up from germline, CDR1 is SEHNR and CDR2 is FQNEAQ (reference sequence). CDR3 DNA: TGTGCCAGCAGCCAGTATAGCAATCAGCCCCAGCATTTT. It translates to CASSQYSNQPQHF.

The gene calls are TRBV5-1 and TRBJ2-7; 9 bases line up with TRBD1. Germline assignment: CDR1 SGHRS and CDR2 YFSETQ. Trimming took 4 bases from V and 6 from J; bases not matched to a gene: 11. This CDR3 has 15 amino acids. CDR3 sequence reads: CASSRANRGHLEQYF. The CDR3, as DNA: TGCGCCAGCAGCCGGGCAAACAGGGGGCATCTCGAGCAGTACTTC.

This rearrangement joins TRBV2 to TRBJ1-4; the match to TRBD1 covers 11 bases. Germline CDR1 reads SNHLY; CDR2 reads FYNNEI. V was pared by 7 bases and J by 7 bases, with 8 bases of the junction left unmatched. The CDR3 length is 15 residues. CDR3 DNA sequence: TGTGCCAGCAAAGTAGGACAGGGGGCTTTTGAAAAACTGTTTTTT. The encoded protein is CASKVGQGAFEKLFF.

This clone appeared once. The chain recombines TRBV5-1 with TRBJ1-3, with D possibly TRBD1 on 6 matching bases. The germline V gene encodes CDR1 SGHRS and CDR2 YFSETQ. The CDR3 length is 15 residues. Trimming left V 4 bases short and J 0 bases short, with 11 bases between. The DNA for the CDR3 is TGCGCCAGCAGCCCAGGGACACTCTCTGGAAACACCATATATTTT. The encoded protein is CASSPGTLSGNTIYF.

J is TRBJ1-1 and V is TRBV30, with D maybe TRBD1 (5 bases). The CDR3 has 13 residues. V lost 4 bases, J lost 1 base, and 10 bases lay in between. Per germline, CDR1 GTSNPN and CDR2 SVGIG (reference sequence). CDR3: CAWNRQGNTEAFF. In nucleotides, the CDR3 is TGTGCCTGGAATCGTCAGGGGAACACTGAAGCTTTCTTT.

V and J are TRBV29-1 and TRBJ2-2; perhaps TRBD2 as D (5 bases). Between the trimmed V and J ends, which lost 7 bases and 7 bases, there was a span of 10 bases. CDR3 length equals 11 residues. Germline CDR1 and CDR2: SQVTM and ANQGSEA. DNA of the CDR3: TGCAGCGCCGAGGGTAACGGGGAGCTGTTTTTT. Its translation: CSAEGNGELFF.

The chain combines TRBV4-1 with TRBJ1-2; perhaps TRBD1 as D (6 bases). Germline CDR1 and CDR2: MGHRA and YSYEKL. The CDR3 is 13 residues long. Trimming took off 1 base at V and 3 bases at J, with 6 bases between the two ends. The CDR3 here is CASSQGQDYGYTF. The CDR3 region has the DNA TGCGCCAGCAGCCAAGGACAGGACTATGGCTACACCTTC.

The rearrangement joins TRBV28 to TRBJ2-1; possible D gene TRBD2, 6 bases. This CDR3 is 17 amino acids long. The germline V and J ends were trimmed by 2 bases and 9 bases, with 23 bases remaining between them. Germline CDR1 reads MDHEN; CDR2 reads SYDVKM. CDR3 protein: CASSLRDNGWGGTEQFF. The CDR3 nucleotides are TGTGCCAGCAGTTTAAGGGATAACGGTTGGGGAGGCACTGAGCAGTTCTTC.

This clone was detected once. The chain carries TRBV7-3 and TRBJ2-5; 10 positions agree with TRBD2. CDR1 and CDR2 (germline): SGHTA, FQGTGA. The V gene end was trimmed by 4 bases and the J gene end by 5 bases; junction bases not matched to a gene: 10. This CDR3 region has 16 residues. The CDR3 here is CASSSGSSGSWETQYF. CDR3 DNA sequence: TGTGCCAGCAGCTCAGGATCTAGCGGGAGTTGGGAGACCCAGTACTTC. The complete variable domain, with remaining parts taken from reference TRBV7-3 and TRBJ2-5, reads GAGVSQTPSNKVTEKGKYVELRCDPISGHTALYWYRQSLGQGPEFLIYFQGTGAADDSGLPNDRFFAVRPEGSVSTLKIQRTERGDSAVYLCASSSGSSGSWETQYFGPGTRLLVL.

This clone was counted a single time. This chain connects TRBV30 to TRBJ1-5; TRBD1 aligns across 9 bases. The CDR3 spans 14 residues. Germline CDR1 and CDR2: GTSNPN and SVGIG (reference sequence). V lost 3 bases and J lost 6; bases outside the gene matches: 6. The CDR3: CAWSEGQGGQPQHF. The CDR3 DNA reads TGTGCCTGGAGCGAGGGACAGGGCGGTCAGCCCCAGCATTTT. Based on the CDR3 plus reference TRBV30 and TRBJ1-5, the full variable domain is SQTIHQWPATLVQPVGSPLSLECTVEGTSNPNLYWYRQAAGRGLQLLFYSVGIGQISSEVPQNLSASRPQDRQFILSSKKLLLSDSGFYLCAWSEGQGGQPQHFGDGTRLSIL.

The genes are TRBV6-5 and TRBJ2-1, with 7 nucleotides matching TRBD1. The germline V gene has CDR1 MNHEY and CDR2 SVGAGI. V lost 10 bases to trimming and J lost 3 bases; unmatched junction nucleotides: 6. The CDR3 extends over 13 amino acids. The CDR3 coding sequence is TGTGCCACCTCGACAGGGTTCTACAATGAGCAGTTCTTC. This encodes CATSTGFYNEQFF.

The rearrangement links TRBV19 to TRBJ2-3; 7 positions match TRBD2. Germline CDR1 LNHDA, CDR2 SQIVND (reference sequence). The ends lost 0 bases at V and 2 bases at J; junction bases unmatched: 5. The CDR3 has 16 amino acids. CDR3 amino acids: CASSIELAPITDTQYF. The CDR3 DNA reads as TGTGCCAGTAGTATAGAACTAGCGCCCATCACAGATACGCAGTATTTT.

This chain connects TRBV30 to TRBJ1-6; no clear D gene. V lost 0 bases to trimming and J lost 7 bases, with 10 bases between them. The CDR3 is 14 amino acids. Germline CDR1 reads GTSNPN; CDR2 reads SVGIG (reference sequence). The CDR3 is CAWSVRTENSPLHF. The CDR3 DNA reads TGTGCCTGGAGTGTACGAACAGAGAATTCACCCCTCCACTTT.

V gene TRBV5-6 combines with J gene TRBJ2-7; 11 nucleotides line up with TRBD1. This CDR3 is built from 14 residues. Per the germline V gene, CDR1 is SGHDT and CDR2 is YYEEEE. Unmatched junction bases numbered 6, after V lost 3 bases and J lost 7 bases. The CDR3 sequence is CASSSGQGAREQYF. The CDR3, as DNA: TGTGCCAGCAGCTCTGGACAGGGGGCTCGTGAGCAGTACTTC.

The chain links TRBV6-1 to TRBJ1-1; 9 bases map to TRBD1. Germline CDR1 and CDR2: MNHNS and SASEGT. With 6 bases clipped from V and 3 bases from J, the junction kept 5 bases outside the gene matches. The CDR3 is 14 amino acids. The CDR3, as DNA: TGTGCCAGCAGCTGGGACAGGGATTACACTGAAGCTTTCTTT. Its translation is CASSWDRDYTEAFF.

The genes are TRBV19 and TRBJ1-4, with 8 bases lining up with TRBD1. Trimming removed 2 bases from V and 8 bases from J; junction bases left unmatched: 4. CDR3 length: 14 residues. Germline CDR1 reads LNHDA; CDR2 reads SQIVND (reference sequence). Written as DNA, the CDR3 is TGTGCCAGTAGTATATCATGGGACAGGGAAAAACTGTTTTTT. It is translated as CASSISWDREKLFF.

This rearrangement joins TRBV28 to TRBJ1-6; 10 bases match TRBD1. This CDR3 comprises 16 residues. Losses at the gene ends were 6 bases for V and 8 bases for J; bases not matched to a gene: 10. Looked up from germline, CDR1 is MDHEN and CDR2 is SYDVKM. CDR3 protein: CASRTGGARWYSPLHF. The CDR3 DNA follows: TGTGCCAGCAGGACAGGGGGCGCCAGGTGGTATTCACCCCTCCACTTT.

V usage is TRBV6-5 and J usage is TRBJ1-5, with D unresolved. CDR3 length: 15 amino acids. Trimming removed 3 bases from V and 0 bases from J, with 9 bases in between. Germline CDR1 MNHEY, CDR2 SVGAGI. CDR3 amino acids: CASSYPSYSNQPQHF. The DNA of the CDR3 is TGTGCCAGCAGTTATCCCTCGTATAGCAATCAGCCCCAGCATTTT.

This clone has just a few counts. The chain combines TRBV28 with TRBJ2-4, with D possibly TRBD2 on 5 matching bases. V was clipped by 2 bases and J by 1 base, with 6 bases between them. Germline CDR1 MDHEN, CDR2 SYDVKM. The CDR3 length is 14 residues. CDR3: CASSLERAKNIQYF. In DNA form, the CDR3 reads TGTGCCAGCAGTTTAGAGCGGGCCAAAAACATTCAGTACTTC.

This rearrangement joins TRBV19 to TRBJ2-3, with 8 positions matching TRBD2. The ends lost 5 bases at V and 0 bases at J; junction bases unmatched: 7. Germline CDR1 LNHDA, CDR2 SQIVND (reference sequence). The CDR3 is 16 amino acids. CDR3 protein: CASSLLADSSTDTQYF. The CDR3 coding sequence is TGTGCCAGTAGTTTACTAGCGGACAGCAGCACAGATACGCAGTATTTT.

In this sample, this clone turned up a few times. The rearrangement joins TRBV6-1 to TRBJ1-1, with D possibly TRBD1 on 6 matching bases. Deletions cut 8 bases from V and 2 bases from J, with 15 bases between. The CDR3 extends over 14 amino acids. Germline CDR1 reads MNHNS; CDR2 reads SASEGT. Here the CDR3 reads CASGQGNANTEAFF. The CDR3 coding sequence is TGTGCCAGCGGGCAGGGGAATGCTAACACTGAAGCTTTCTTT.

This clone has only one observation. The chain carries TRBV4-3 and TRBJ1-1; maybe TRBD1 (6 bases). The CDR3 spans 15 residues. Germline V gene data show CDR1 as LGHNA and CDR2 as YSLEER. Trimming removed 5 bases at V and 5 bases at J, with 18 bases between. The CDR3 is CASSVRGWGQTEAFF. For the CDR3, the DNA is TGCGCCAGCAGCGTCCGAGGATGGGGGCAAACTGAAGCTTTCTTT.

The chain employs TRBV6-5 and TRBJ1-6; D is perhaps TRBD1 (5 bases). The V gene's germline CDR1 is MNHEY and CDR2 SVGAGI. CDR3 size: 15 residues. V was shortened by 4 bases and J by 7 bases, with 14 bases between the two germline ends. For the CDR3, the DNA is TGTGCCAGCAGTTCCCGGCAGGGTGGCAATTCACCCCTCCACTTT. Translating gives CASSSRQGGNSPLHF.

This clone is labeled as medium-sized. CDR3 protein: CASSLGTPDQPQHF. DNA for the CDR3: TGTGCCAGCAGTTTGGGCACTCCAGATCAGCCCCAGCATTTT. The chain has TRBV27 and TRBJ1-5; no clear D gene. CDR3 length equals 14 residues. Trimming stripped 3 bases from V and 5 bases from J, with 11 bases between. The germline V gene has CDR1 MNHEY and CDR2 SMNVEV (reference sequence).

The chain links TRBV6-5 to TRBJ1-2; possible D gene TRBD1, 6 bases. Per the germline V gene, CDR1 is MNHEY and CDR2 is SVGAGI. There are 14 residues in the CDR3. V was shortened by 1 base and J by 7 bases, with 13 bases between the two germline ends. The CDR3 reads CASSYLRAGAGYTF. The CDR3 DNA reads as TGTGCCAGCAGTTACTTAAGGGCGGGGGCTGGCTACACCTTC.